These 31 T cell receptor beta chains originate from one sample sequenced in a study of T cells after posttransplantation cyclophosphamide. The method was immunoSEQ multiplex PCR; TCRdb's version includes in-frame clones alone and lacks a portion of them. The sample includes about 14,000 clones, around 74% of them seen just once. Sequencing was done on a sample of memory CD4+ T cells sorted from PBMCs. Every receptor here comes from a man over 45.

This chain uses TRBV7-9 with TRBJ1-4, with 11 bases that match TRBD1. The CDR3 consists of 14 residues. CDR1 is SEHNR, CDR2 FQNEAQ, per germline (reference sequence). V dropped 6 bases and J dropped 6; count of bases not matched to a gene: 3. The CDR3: CASRRTGGDEKLFF. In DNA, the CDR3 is TGTGCCAGCAGGCGGACAGGGGGCGATGAAAAACTGTTTTTT.

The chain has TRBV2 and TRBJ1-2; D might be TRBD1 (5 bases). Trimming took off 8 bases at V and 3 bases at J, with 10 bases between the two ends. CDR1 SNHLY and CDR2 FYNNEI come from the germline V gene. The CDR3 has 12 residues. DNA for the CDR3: TGTGCCAGCTCCAGGGCGGACTATGGCTACACCTTC. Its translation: CASSRADYGYTF.

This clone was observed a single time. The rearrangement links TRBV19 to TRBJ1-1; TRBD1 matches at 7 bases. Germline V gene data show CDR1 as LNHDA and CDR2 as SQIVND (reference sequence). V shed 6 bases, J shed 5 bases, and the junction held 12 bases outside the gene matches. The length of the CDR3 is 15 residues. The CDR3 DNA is TGTGCCAGTAGGGACAGGCAAGGCTGGAGTACTGAAGCTTTCTTT. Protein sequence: CASRDRQGWSTEAFF.

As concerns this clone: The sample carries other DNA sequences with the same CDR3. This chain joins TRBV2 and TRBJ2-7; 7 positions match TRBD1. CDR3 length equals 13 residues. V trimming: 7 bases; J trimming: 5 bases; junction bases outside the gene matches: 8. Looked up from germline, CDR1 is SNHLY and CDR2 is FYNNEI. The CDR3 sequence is CASKRGGSHEQYF. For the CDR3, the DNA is TGTGCCAGCAAGAGAGGGGGCAGCCACGAGCAGTACTTC.

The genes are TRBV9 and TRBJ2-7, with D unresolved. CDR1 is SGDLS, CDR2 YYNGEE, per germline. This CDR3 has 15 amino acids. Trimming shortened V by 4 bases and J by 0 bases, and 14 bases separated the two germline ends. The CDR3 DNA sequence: TGTGCCAGCAGCCCCCACCGGAGAGCCTCCTACGAGCAGTACTTC. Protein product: CASSPHRRASYEQYF.

The CDR3 DNA is TGTGCCAGCACCAGAATCATGGCAGGCACTGAAGCTTTCTTT. It is translated as CASTRIMAGTEAFF. The chain uses TRBV6-1 and TRBJ1-1; D call uncertain. The V end lost 7 bases, the J end lost 4 bases, and 16 bases lay between the germline ends. CDR3 length equals 14 residues. In germline, CDR1 is MNHNS, CDR2 SASEGT.

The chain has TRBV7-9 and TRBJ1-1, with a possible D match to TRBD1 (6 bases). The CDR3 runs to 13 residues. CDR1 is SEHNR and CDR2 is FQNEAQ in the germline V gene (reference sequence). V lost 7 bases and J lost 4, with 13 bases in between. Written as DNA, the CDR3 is TGTGCCAGCATCGGACAGAACCCCACTGAAGCTTTCTTT. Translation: CASIGQNPTEAFF. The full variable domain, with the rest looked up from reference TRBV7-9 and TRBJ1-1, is DTGVSQNPRHKITKRGQNVTFRCDPISEHNRLYWYRQTLGQGPEFLTYFQNEAQLEKSRLLSDRFSAERPKGSFSTLEIQRTEQGDSAMYLCASIGQNPTEAFFGQGTRLTVV.

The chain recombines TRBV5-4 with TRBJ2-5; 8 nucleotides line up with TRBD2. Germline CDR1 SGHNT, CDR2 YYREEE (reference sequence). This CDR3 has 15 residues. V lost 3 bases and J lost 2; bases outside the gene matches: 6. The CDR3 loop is CASSSGGTTQETQYF. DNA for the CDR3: TGTGCCAGCAGCTCGGGGGGGACTACTCAAGAGACCCAGTACTTC.

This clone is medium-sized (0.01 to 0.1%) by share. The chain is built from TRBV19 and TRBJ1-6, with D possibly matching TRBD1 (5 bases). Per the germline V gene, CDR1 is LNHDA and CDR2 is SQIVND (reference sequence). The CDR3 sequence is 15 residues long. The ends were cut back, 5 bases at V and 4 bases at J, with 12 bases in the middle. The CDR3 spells CASSSATGYNSPLHF. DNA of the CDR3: TGTGCCAGTAGTTCCGCCACAGGTTATAATTCACCCCTCCACTTT. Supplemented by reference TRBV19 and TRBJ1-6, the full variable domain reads DGGITQSPKYLFRKEGQNVTLSCEQNLNHDAMYWYRQDPGQGLRLIYYSQIVNDFQKGDIAEGYSVSREKKESFPLTVTSAQKNPTAFYLCASSSATGYNSPLHFGNGTRLTVT.

CDR3 bases: TGTGCCAGTAGTATATCTTCGAGCTCTGGAAACACCATATATTTT. Protein sequence: CASSISSSSGNTIYF. The rearrangement joins TRBV19 to TRBJ1-3; D is undetermined. The CDR3 contains 15 residues. V shed 2 bases and J shed 0 bases, with 8 bases lying between them. Per germline, CDR1 LNHDA and CDR2 SQIVND (reference sequence).

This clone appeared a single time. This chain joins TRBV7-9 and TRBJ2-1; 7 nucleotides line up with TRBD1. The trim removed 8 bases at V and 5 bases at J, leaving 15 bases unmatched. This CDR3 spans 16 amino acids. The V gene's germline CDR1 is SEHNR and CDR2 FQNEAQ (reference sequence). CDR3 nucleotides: TGTGCCAGCGGACCGAGGACAGGTTCCGCGAACAATGAGCAGTTCTTC. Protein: CASGPRTGSANNEQFF.

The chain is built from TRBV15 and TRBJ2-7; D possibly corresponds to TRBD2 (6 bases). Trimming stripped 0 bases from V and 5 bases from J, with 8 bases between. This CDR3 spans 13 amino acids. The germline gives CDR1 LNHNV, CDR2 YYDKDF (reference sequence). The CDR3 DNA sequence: TGTGCCACCAGCAGAGATCCGGGGGACGAGCAGTACTTC. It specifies CATSRDPGDEQYF. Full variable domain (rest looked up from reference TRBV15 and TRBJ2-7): DAMVIQNPRYQVTQFGKPVTLSCSQTLNHNVMYWYQQKSSQAPKLLFHYYDKDFNNEADTPDNFQSRRPNTSFCFLDIRSPGLGDTAMYLCATSRDPGDEQYFGPGTRLTVT.

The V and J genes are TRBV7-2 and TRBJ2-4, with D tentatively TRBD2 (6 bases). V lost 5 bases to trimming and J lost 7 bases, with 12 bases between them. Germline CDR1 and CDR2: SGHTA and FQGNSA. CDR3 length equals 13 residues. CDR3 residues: CASSPAGGNIQYF. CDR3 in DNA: TGTGCCAGCAGCCCCGCTGGGGGGAACATTCAGTACTTC.

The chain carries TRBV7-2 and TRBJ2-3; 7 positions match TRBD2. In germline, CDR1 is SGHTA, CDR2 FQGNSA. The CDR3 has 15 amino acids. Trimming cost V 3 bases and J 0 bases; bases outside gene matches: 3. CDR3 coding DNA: TGTGCCAGCAGCTTCTACGGGGGGAGCACAGATACGCAGTATTTT. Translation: CASSFYGGSTDTQYF.

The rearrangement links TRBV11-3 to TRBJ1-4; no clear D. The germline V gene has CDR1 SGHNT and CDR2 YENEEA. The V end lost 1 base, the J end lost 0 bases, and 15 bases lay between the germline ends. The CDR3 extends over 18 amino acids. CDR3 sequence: CASSLGAGAGATNEKLFF. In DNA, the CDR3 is TGTGCCAGCAGCTTAGGGGCCGGAGCCGGGGCAACTAATGAAAAACTGTTTTTT.

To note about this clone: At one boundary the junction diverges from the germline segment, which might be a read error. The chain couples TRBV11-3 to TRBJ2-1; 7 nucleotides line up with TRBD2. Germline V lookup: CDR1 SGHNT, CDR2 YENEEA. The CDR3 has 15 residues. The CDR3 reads CASSLEAGLYNEQFF. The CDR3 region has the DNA TGTGCCAGCAGCCTAGAAGCGGGGCTTTACAATGAGCAGTTCTTC.

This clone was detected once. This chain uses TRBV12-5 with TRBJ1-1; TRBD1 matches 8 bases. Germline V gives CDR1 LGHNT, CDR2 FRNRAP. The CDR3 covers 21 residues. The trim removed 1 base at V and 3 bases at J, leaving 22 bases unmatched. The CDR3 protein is CASGLGPYGPTGGGFHTEAFF. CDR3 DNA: TGTGCTAGTGGTTTGGGGCCCTACGGGCCCACAGGGGGGGGGTTTCACACTGAAGCTTTCTTT.

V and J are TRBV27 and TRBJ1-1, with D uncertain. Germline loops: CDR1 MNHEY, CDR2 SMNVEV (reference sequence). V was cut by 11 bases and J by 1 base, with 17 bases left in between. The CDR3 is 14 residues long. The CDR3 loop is CAARRGQENTEAFF. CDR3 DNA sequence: TGTGCCGCCCGTAGAGGGCAGGAGAACACTGAAGCTTTCTTT.

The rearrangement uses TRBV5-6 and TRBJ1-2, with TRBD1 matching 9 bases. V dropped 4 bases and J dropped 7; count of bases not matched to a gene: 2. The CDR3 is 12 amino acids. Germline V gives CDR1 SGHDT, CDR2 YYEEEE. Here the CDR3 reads CASSRDRAGYTF. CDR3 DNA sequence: TGTGCCAGCAGCCGGGACAGGGCTGGCTACACCTTC.

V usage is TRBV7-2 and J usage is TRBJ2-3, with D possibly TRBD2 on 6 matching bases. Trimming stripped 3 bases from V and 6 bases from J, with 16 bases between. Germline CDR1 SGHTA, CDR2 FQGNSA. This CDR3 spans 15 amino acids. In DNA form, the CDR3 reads TGTGCCAGCAGCTTCGGGAAGGGAGGAGCGGATACGCAGTATTTT. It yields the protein CASSFGKGGADTQYF.

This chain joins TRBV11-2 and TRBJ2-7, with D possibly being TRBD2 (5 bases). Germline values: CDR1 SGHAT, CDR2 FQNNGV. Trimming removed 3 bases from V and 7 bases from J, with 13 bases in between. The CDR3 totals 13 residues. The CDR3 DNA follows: TGTGCCAGCAGCTTTGCGGGTTCTGGAGAGCAGTACTTC. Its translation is CASSFAGSGEQYF.

The CDR3 spells CASIDRATNEKLFF. CDR3 nucleotide sequence: TGTGCCAGCATCGATCGGGCAACTAATGAAAAACTGTTTTTT. The V gene is TRBV6-1, the J gene TRBJ1-4; D ambiguous. Trimming pared 7 bases from V and 0 bases from J, leaving 9 bases between. The CDR3 is 14 amino acids. Germline assignment: CDR1 MNHNS and CDR2 SASEGT.

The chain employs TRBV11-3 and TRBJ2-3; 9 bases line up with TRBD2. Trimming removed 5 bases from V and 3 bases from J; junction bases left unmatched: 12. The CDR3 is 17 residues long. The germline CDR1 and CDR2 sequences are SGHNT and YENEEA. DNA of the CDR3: TGTGCCAGCAGCCCCGATACAGCGGGGGGACAAACAGATACGCAGTATTTT. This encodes CASSPDTAGGQTDTQYF.

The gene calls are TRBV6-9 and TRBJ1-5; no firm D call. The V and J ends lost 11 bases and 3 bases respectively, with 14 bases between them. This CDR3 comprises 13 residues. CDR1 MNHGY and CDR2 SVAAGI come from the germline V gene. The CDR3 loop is CAPRKEDNQPQHF. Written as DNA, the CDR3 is TGTGCCCCCAGGAAGGAGGACAATCAGCCCCAGCATTTT.

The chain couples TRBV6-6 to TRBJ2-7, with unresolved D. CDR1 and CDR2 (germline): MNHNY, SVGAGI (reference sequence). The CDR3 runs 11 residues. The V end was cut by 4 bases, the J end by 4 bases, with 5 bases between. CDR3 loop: CASSSRYEQYF. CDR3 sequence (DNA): TGTGCCAGCAGTTCTAGGTACGAGCAGTACTTC.

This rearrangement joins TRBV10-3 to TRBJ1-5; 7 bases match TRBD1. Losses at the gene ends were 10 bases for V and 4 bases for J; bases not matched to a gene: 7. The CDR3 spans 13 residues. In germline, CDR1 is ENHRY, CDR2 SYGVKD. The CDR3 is CATRDRVNQPQHF. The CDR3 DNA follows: TGTGCCACCCGAGACAGGGTTAATCAGCCCCAGCATTTT.

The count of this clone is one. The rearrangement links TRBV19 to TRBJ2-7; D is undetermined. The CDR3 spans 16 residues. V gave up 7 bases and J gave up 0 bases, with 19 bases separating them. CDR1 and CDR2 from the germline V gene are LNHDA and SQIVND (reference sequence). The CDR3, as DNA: TGTGCCAGTACCCAACCTGACGGGTCCCTCTCCTACGAGCAGTACTTC. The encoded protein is CASTQPDGSLSYEQYF.

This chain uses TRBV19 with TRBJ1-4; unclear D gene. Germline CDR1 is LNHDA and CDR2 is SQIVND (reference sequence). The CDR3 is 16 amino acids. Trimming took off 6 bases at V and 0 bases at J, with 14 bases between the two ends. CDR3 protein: CASRPVGETTNEKLFF. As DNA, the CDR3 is TGTGCCAGTAGGCCCGTCGGGGAAACAACTAATGAAAAACTGTTTTTT.

CDR3 coding DNA: TGTGCCAGCAGCGACAGGGGGGTCGGCACAGATACGCAGTATTTT. Translation gives CASSDRGVGTDTQYF. The chain recombines TRBV9 with TRBJ2-3; 8 positions agree with TRBD1. CDR1 is SGDLS, CDR2 YYNGEE, per germline. V gave up 3 bases and J gave up 1 base; unmatched junction bases: 4. The length of the CDR3 is 15 residues.

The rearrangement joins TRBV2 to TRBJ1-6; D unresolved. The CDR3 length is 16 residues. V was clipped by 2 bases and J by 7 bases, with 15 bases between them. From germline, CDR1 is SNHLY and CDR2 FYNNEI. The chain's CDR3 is CASSERGIPLNSPLHF. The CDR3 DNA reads TGTGCCAGCAGTGAAAGAGGGATTCCGTTAAATTCACCCCTCCACTTT. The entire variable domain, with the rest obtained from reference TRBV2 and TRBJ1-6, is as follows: EPEVTQTPSHQVTQMGQEVILRCVPISNHLYFYWYRQILGQKVEFLVSFYNNEISEKSEIFDDQFSVERPDGSNFTLKIRSTKLEDSAMYFCASSERGIPLNSPLHFGNGTRLTVT.

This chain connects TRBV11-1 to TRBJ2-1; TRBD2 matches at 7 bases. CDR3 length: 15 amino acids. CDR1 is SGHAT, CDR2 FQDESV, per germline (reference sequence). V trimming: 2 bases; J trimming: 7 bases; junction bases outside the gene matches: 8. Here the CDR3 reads CASSLSGNSGNEQFF. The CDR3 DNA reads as TGTGCCAGCAGCTTATCTGGAAATAGCGGGAATGAGCAGTTCTTC.